This T cell receptor (beta chain) was retrieved from a study of glioma-infiltrating T cells after dendritic cell vaccination. About the study: Autologous tumor lysate-pulsed dendritic cell vaccination was given between the early 2000s and the early 2010s.

The CDR3 is made up of 16 amino acids. Sequencing was performed with immunoSEQ multiplex PCR; in TCRdb, only in-frame clones are kept and a portion is missing. The data show roughly 47,000 clones, 85% seen once. J is TRBJ1-2 and V is TRBV21-1; the table's D call, TRBD1, was not checked against the DNA. TRBV21-1 is labeled a pseudogene. The sequence derives from a human donor with glioblastoma. Here the sequenced sample was blood, taken before dendritic cell vaccination. The CDR3 sequence is CASSKGRDRGTVGYTF. The CDR3 DNA follows: TGTGCCAGCAGCAAGGGGAGGGACAGGGGGACTGTTGGCTACACCTTC.